These 10 T cell receptor beta chains share one sample of origin, sequenced in a study of vaccination effects on CD4 cells after COVID-19. Antigen-specific CD4+ T cells were first expanded with viral peptide pools by the ViraFEST assay and only then sequenced. Culturing for about 10 days preceded CD4+ T cell isolation. All vaccine recipients tested negative for nucleocapsid antibodies and had never contracted SARS-CoV-2 infection. Repertoires were generated with immunoSEQ multiplex PCR, while TCRdb's copy carries only in-frame clones and drops some. The table has more than 40,000 clones, around 78% seen once. Their cognate antigens are unknown. This sample comprised CD4+ T cells from PBMCs cultured with SARS-CoV-2 spike peptides, obtained before COVID-19 vaccination. These receptors all come from a human donor who received a COVID-19 vaccine.

The chain uses TRBV29-1 and TRBJ1-4, with D possibly TRBD1 on 5 matching bases. The CDR3 contains 13 residues. Looked up from germline, CDR1 is SQVTM and CDR2 is ANQGSEA. V dropped 6 bases and J dropped 4 bases, with 12 bases sitting between them. CDR3 in DNA: TGCAGCGTAGCGGAACAGGATAATGAAAAACTGTTTTTT. As protein: CSVAEQDNEKLFF.

V gene TRBV4-1 combines with J gene TRBJ2-6; unclear D gene. Germline CDR1 and CDR2: MGHRA and YSYEKL. The ends were cut back, 3 bases at V and 4 bases at J, with 19 bases in the middle. The CDR3 spans 18 residues. In nucleotides, the CDR3 is TGCGCCAGCAGCCACATTAGGCCAGGCTTGGGGGGGGCCAACGTCCTGACTTTC. Protein product: CASSHIRPGLGGANVLTF.

CDR3 in amino acids: CASSFAQGTDEKLFF. CDR3 DNA sequence: TGTGCCAGCAGCTTCGCTCAGGGGACAGACGAAAAACTGTTTTTT. This chain joins TRBV5-5 and TRBJ1-4; 7 positions match TRBD1. The germline CDR1 and CDR2 sequences are SGHKS and YYEKEE (reference sequence). V lost 2 bases and J lost 8; bases outside the gene matches: 9. CDR3 length: 15 residues.

This sequence joins TRBV19 and TRBJ2-4; tentative D call: TRBD1 (5 bases). This CDR3 region has 13 residues. Per the germline V gene, CDR1 is LNHDA and CDR2 is SQIVND (reference sequence). Trimming took 3 bases from V and 6 from J, leaving 9 bases between them. In nucleotides, the CDR3 is TGTGCCAGTAGTATGACAGCCGGAAACATTCAGTACTTC. Translating it yields CASSMTAGNIQYF.

The J gene is TRBJ2-3, the V gene TRBV4-3; D not certain. The germline V gene has CDR1 LGHNA and CDR2 YSLEER. Trimming left V 1 base short and J 1 base short, with 12 bases between. The CDR3 has 16 residues. The CDR3 DNA reads TGCGCCAGCAGCCAAGGAGGCCTTGGGGGCACAGATACGCAGTATTTT. Encoded protein: CASSQGGLGGTDTQYF.

The chain carries TRBV6-1 and TRBJ1-2; a weak D match, TRBD1 (5 bases). CDR1 is MNHNS, CDR2 SASEGT, per germline. This CDR3 comprises 15 residues. The V end was cut by 0 bases, the J end by 4 bases, with 12 bases between. The CDR3 DNA reads TGTGCCAGCAGTGAAGCAGGGAGGGGCGGCTATGGCTACACCTTC. Protein product: CASSEAGRGGYGYTF.

The chain employs TRBV5-1 and TRBJ2-1; either TRBD1 or TRBD2 may fit D (5 bases each). The CDR3 contains 16 residues. The germline V gene encodes CDR1 SGHRS and CDR2 YFSETQ. V was shortened by 3 bases and J by 4 bases, with 17 bases between the two germline ends. The CDR3 nucleotides are TGCGCCAGCAGCTCCCAGCCAGGGACGTTATACAATGAGCAGTTCTTC. This sequence encodes CASSSQPGTLYNEQFF.

The chain combines TRBV2 with TRBJ2-2; no firm D call. V was cut by 5 bases and J by 10 bases, with 8 bases left in between. This CDR3 has 11 amino acids. CDR1 is SNHLY, CDR2 FYNNEI, per germline. The CDR3 DNA reads as TGTGCCAGCAGTCTTGTTGAGGAGCTGTTTTTT. It is translated as CASSLVEELFF.

The chain carries TRBV10-3 and TRBJ1-1; a possible D gene is TRBD1 (6 bases). Trimming left V 6 bases short and J 0 bases short, with 8 bases between. Germline CDR1 reads ENHRY; CDR2 reads SYGVKD. The CDR3 runs to 13 residues. The CDR3: CAIRGQMNTEAFF. The CDR3 nucleotides read TGTGCCATCAGGGGACAAATGAACACTGAAGCTTTCTTT.

CDR3 in amino acids: CASSIITRGQETQYF. The CDR3 bases are TGTGCCAGTAGTATTATTACCCGGGGGCAAGAGACCCAGTACTTC. The rearrangement uses TRBV19 and TRBJ2-5, with D maybe TRBD2 (6 bases). The ends were cut back, 3 bases at V and 2 bases at J, with 13 bases in the middle. The CDR3 runs to 15 residues. In germline, CDR1 is LNHDA, CDR2 SQIVND (reference sequence).